The T cell receptor beta chain under discussion was sequenced for a study of cytomegalovirus exposure and HLA in healthy donors. A multiplex PCR was run with 60 Vbeta primers and 13 Jbeta primers. Profiled with immunoSEQ multiplex PCR; TCRdb holds only in-frame clones, not every one. The table lists around 160,000 clones, roughly 71% of them singletons. Study-wide points: Productive status was seen about 90% or about 30% of the time for most TCR beta V segments in an earlier analysis.

On this clone: Its antigen is unidentified.

This CDR3 is built from 14 residues. Trimming at V came to 4 bases and at J to 1 base, leaving 4 bases not matched to a gene. Germline lookup yields CDR1 SGDLS and CDR2 YYNGEE. The chain recombines TRBV9 with TRBJ1-1, with TRBD1 matching 7 bases. The specimen sequenced was PBMCs. This TCR was recovered from a male donor in good health and CMV-seropositive. CDR3 amino acids: CASSPGTENTEAFF. CDR3 in DNA: TGTGCCAGCAGCCCGGGGACAGAGAACACTGAAGCTTTCTTT. Combining the CDR3 with reference TRBV9 and TRBJ1-1 gives the whole variable domain DSGVTQTPKHLITATGQRVTLRCSPRSGDLSVYWYQQSLDQGLQFLIQYYNGEERAKGNILERFSAQQFPDLHSELNLSSLELGDSALYFCASSPGTENTEAFFGQGTRLTVV.